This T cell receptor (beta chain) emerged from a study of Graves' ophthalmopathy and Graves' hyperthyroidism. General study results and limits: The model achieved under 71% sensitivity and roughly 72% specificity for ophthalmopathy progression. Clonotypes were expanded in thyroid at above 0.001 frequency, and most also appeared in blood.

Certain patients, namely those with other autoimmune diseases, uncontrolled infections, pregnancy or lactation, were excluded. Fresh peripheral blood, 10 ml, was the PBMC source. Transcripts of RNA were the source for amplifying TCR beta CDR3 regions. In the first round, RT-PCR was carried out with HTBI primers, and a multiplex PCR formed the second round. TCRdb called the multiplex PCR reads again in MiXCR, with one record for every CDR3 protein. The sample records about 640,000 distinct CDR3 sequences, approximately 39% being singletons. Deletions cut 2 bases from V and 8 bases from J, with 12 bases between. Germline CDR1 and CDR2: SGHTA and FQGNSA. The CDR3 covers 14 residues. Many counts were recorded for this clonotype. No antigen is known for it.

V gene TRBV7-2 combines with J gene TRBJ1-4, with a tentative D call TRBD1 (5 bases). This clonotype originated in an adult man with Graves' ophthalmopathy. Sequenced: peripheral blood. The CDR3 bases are TGTGCCAGCAGCTTAATCCAGGGTGGGGAAAAACTGTTTTTT. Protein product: CASSLIQGGEKLFF.